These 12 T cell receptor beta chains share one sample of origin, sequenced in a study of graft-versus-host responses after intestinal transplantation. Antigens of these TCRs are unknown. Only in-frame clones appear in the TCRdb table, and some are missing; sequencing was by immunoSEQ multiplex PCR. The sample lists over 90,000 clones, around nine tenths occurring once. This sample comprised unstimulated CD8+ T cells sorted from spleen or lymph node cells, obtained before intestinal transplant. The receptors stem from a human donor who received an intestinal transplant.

The CDR3 sequence: CASSHPTENTGELFF. CDR3 nucleotide sequence: TGTGCCAGCAGCCACCCAACAGAGAACACCGGGGAGCTGTTTTTT. The chain links TRBV7-9 to TRBJ2-2; D unclear. The CDR3 sequence is 15 residues long. The ends were cut back, 5 bases at V and 1 base at J, with 11 bases in the middle. Germline V gene sequence: CDR1 SEHNR, CDR2 FQNEAQ (reference sequence).

For the CDR3, the DNA is TGCAGCGGACGGGAGTCGTACAATGAGCAGTTCTTC. It is translated as CSGRESYNEQFF. V is TRBV29-1 and J is TRBJ2-1, with a weak D call TRBD2 (6 bases). Germline assignment: CDR1 SQVTM and CDR2 ANQGSEA. This CDR3 is 12 amino acids long. The ends were cut back, 7 bases at V and 4 bases at J, with 11 bases in the middle.

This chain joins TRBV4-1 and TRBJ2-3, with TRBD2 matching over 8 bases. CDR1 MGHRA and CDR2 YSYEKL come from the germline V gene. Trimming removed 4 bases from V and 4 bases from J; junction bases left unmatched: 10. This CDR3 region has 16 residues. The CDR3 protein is CASSRVAGTAPDTQYF. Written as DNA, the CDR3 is TGCGCCAGCAGCCGAGTAGCGGGAACGGCACCAGATACGCAGTATTTT.

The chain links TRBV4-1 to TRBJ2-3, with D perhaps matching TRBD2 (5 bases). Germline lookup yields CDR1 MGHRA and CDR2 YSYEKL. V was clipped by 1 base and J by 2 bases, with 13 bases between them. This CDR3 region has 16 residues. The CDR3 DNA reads TGCGCCAGCAGCCAAGTACCGTCCCGGGACACAGATACGCAGTATTTT. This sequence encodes CASSQVPSRDTDTQYF.

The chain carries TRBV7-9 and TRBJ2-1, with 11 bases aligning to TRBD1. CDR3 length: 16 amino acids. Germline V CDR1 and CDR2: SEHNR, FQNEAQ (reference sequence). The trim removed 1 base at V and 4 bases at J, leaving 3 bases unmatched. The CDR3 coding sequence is TGTGCCAGCAGCTTAGGGGGGACAGGGGGTTACAATGAGCAGTTCTTC. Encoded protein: CASSLGGTGGYNEQFF. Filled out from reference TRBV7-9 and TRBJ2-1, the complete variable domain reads DTGVSQNPRHKITKRGQNVTFRCDPISEHNRLYWYRQTLGQGPEFLTYFQNEAQLEKSRLLSDRFSAERPKGSFSTLEIQRTEQGDSAMYLCASSLGGTGGYNEQFFGPGTRLTVL.

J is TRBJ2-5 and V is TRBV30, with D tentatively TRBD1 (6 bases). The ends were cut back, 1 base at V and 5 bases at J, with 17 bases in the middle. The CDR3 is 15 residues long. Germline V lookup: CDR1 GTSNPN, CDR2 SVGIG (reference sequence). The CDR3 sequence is CAWSEGGLGFETQYF. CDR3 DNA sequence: TGTGCCTGGAGTGAAGGGGGTCTCGGGTTTGAGACCCAGTACTTC. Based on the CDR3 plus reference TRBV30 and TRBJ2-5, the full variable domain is SQTIHQWPATLVQPVGSPLSLECTVEGTSNPNLYWYRQAAGRGLQLLFYSVGIGQISSEVPQNLSASRPQDRQFILSSKKLLLSDSGFYLCAWSEGGLGFETQYFGPGTRLLVL.

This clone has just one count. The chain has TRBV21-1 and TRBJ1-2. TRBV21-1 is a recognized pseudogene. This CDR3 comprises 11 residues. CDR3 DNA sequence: TGTGCCAGAACCCCTCGGGGTGGCTACACCTTC. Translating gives CARTPRGGYTF.

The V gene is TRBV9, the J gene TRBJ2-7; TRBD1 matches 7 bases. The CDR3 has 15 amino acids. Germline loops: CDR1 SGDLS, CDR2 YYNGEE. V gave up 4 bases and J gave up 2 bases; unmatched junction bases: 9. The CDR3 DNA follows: TGTGCCAGCAGCCCCCGGACAGGTCCTCCCTACGAGCAGTACTTC. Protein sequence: CASSPRTGPPYEQYF.

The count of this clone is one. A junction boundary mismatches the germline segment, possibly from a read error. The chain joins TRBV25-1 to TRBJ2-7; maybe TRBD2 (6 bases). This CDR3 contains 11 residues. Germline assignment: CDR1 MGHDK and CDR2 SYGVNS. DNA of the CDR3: TGTGCCAGCAGTTCTGGAGGCAGGACTAACTTC. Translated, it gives CASSSGGRTNF.

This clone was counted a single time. CDR3 DNA sequence: TGCGCCAGCAGCCAAGATGGAGCTTACGAGCAGTACTTC. It codes for CASSQDGAYEQYF. The chain employs TRBV4-1 and TRBJ2-7; D gene ambiguous. Trimming shortened V by 0 bases and J by 4 bases, and 7 bases separated the two germline ends. Germline V gives CDR1 MGHRA, CDR2 YSYEKL. The CDR3 extends over 13 amino acids.

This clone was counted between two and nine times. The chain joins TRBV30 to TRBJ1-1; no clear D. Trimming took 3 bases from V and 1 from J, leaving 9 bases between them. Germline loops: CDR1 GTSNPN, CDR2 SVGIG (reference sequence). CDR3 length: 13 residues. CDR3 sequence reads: CAWSTYRNTEAFF. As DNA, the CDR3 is TGTGCCTGGAGCACATACCGGAACACTGAAGCTTTCTTT.

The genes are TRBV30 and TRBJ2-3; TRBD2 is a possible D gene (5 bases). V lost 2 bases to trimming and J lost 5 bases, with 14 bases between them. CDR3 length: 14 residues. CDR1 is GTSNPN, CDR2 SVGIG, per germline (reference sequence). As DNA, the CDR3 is TGTGCCTGGAGTTCAGGTTCCCGGGGAGATACGCAGTATTTT. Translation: CAWSSGSRGDTQYF.